Below, 25 T cell receptor beta chains from the same sample are listed, as sequenced in a study of T cell responses to AZD1222 COVID-19 vaccine. The assay was immunoSEQ multiplex PCR, and TCRdb's table has in-frame clones only and misses some. Of approximately 100,000 clones detected, about 85% appear once; the ten largest clones hold under 2.5%. The sequenced sample was peripheral blood, obtained 28 days after the second AZD1222 dose. Receptors originate from an adult who received the AZD1222 COVID-19 vaccine.

The J gene is TRBJ2-1, the V gene TRBV5-1, with 9 bases matching TRBD2. The V gene's germline CDR1 is SGHRS and CDR2 YFSETQ. The ends lost 0 bases at V and 2 bases at J; junction bases unmatched: 3. The CDR3 length is 16 residues. CDR3 region: CASSLVGGRAYNEQFF. In DNA form, the CDR3 reads TGCGCCAGCAGCTTGGTAGGCGGGAGGGCCTACAATGAGCAGTTCTTC.

This clone was detected only once. The chain couples TRBV6-2 or TRBV6-3 to TRBJ2-7; 11 bases agree with TRBD2. Germline V lookup: CDR1 MNHEY, CDR2 SVGEGT. The CDR3 consists of 15 residues. V was pared by 2 bases and J by 4 bases, with 4 bases of the junction left unmatched. In nucleotides, the CDR3 is TGTGCCAGCAGTTACGAGACTAGCGGGAAGTACGAGCAGTACTTC. It translates to CASSYETSGKYEQYF.

The V and J genes are TRBV5-8 and TRBJ2-1, with 10 positions matching TRBD2. The CDR3 is made up of 18 amino acids. The germline gives CDR1 SGHTS, CDR2 YDEGEE. The V gene end was trimmed by 4 bases and the J gene end by 2 bases; junction bases not matched to a gene: 12. CDR3: CASSMGLAFRGAYNEQFF. The CDR3, as DNA: TGTGCCAGCAGCATGGGACTAGCGTTCCGTGGGGCCTACAATGAGCAGTTCTTC.

The genes are TRBV2 and TRBJ2-1; 10 bases map to TRBD2. Germline lookup yields CDR1 SNHLY and CDR2 FYNNEI. J lost 5 bases, V lost 6 bases, and 7 bases had no gene match. CDR3 size: 15 residues. CDR3 protein: CASSLAGGRHNEQFF. CDR3 sequence (DNA): TGTGCCAGCAGCTTAGCGGGAGGACGCCACAATGAGCAGTTCTTC.

This clone occurred a few times. The V gene is TRBV4-3, the J gene TRBJ1-2; no clear D gene. This CDR3 spans 15 amino acids. Germline CDR1 is LGHNA and CDR2 is YSLEER. Trimming removed 0 bases at V and 4 bases at J, with 12 bases between. The CDR3 loop reads CASSQDRNFPYGYTF. The CDR3 region has the DNA TGCGCCAGCAGCCAAGATAGGAATTTCCCCTATGGCTACACCTTC.

This chain links TRBV15 with TRBJ1-3, with D possibly matching TRBD1 (6 bases). Germline loops: CDR1 LNHNV, CDR2 YYDKDF (reference sequence). V was shortened by 0 bases and J by 3 bases, with 9 bases between the two germline ends. The CDR3 is 15 amino acids. The CDR3 DNA reads as TGTGCCACCAGCAGAGAATGGGACAATGGAAACACCATATATTTT. It yields the protein CATSREWDNGNTIYF.

The rearrangement joins TRBV7-6 to TRBJ2-7; D is unclear. Trimming cost V 1 base and J 1 base, with 14 bases left between them. Germline CDR1 and CDR2: SGHVS and FNYEAQ. The CDR3 is made up of 16 amino acids. CDR3 sequence reads: CASSLGPAFNSYEQYF. CDR3 coding DNA: TGTGCCAGCAGCTTAGGCCCAGCGTTTAATTCCTACGAGCAGTACTTC.

The J gene is TRBJ1-2, the V gene TRBV12-3 or TRBV12-4, with D perhaps matching TRBD1 (6 bases). The CDR3 has 12 amino acids. V lost 1 base and J 8 bases, leaving 8 bases between the germline ends. CDR3 amino acids: CASSLGRGGYTF. The CDR3 region has the DNA TGTGCCAGCAGTTTAGGCAGGGGCGGCTACACCTTC.

The genes are TRBV28 and TRBJ2-7; 8 bases match TRBD1. CDR3 size: 13 residues. The ends lost 5 bases at V and 6 bases at J; junction bases unmatched: 6. Germline V gene sequence: CDR1 MDHEN, CDR2 SYDVKM. CDR3 sequence reads: CASSARTGFEQYF. The CDR3 nucleotides read TGTGCCAGCAGTGCAAGGACAGGGTTCGAGCAGTACTTC. Drawing the rest from reference TRBV28 and TRBJ2-7, the complete variable domain is DVKVTQSSRYLVKRTGEKVFLECVQDMDHENMFWYRQDPGLGLRLIYFSYDVKMKEKGDIPEGYSVSREKKERFSLILESASTNQTSMYLCASSARTGFEQYFGPGTRLTVT.

V and J are TRBV6-5 and TRBJ2-3; unclear D gene. Germline V CDR1 and CDR2: MNHEY, SVGAGI. The V end was cut by 2 bases, the J end by 4 bases, with 10 bases between. The CDR3 covers 14 residues. The CDR3 nucleotides are TGTGCCAGCAGTTACGGATCGGAATCAGATACGCAGTATTTT. As protein: CASSYGSESDTQYF.

This chain connects TRBV5-1 to TRBJ2-7, with 7 bases lining up with TRBD1. Germline V CDR1 and CDR2: SGHRS, YFSETQ. V trimming: 0 bases; J trimming: 2 bases; junction bases outside the gene matches: 5. The CDR3 is 15 residues long. CDR3 DNA sequence: TGCGCCAGCAGCTTGGGGACAGGTAAACCCTACGAGCAGTACTTC. It translates to CASSLGTGKPYEQYF.

The chain joins TRBV27 to TRBJ1-2; TRBD1 is a possible D gene (6 bases). Between the trimmed V and J ends, which lost 6 bases and 0 bases, there was a span of 17 bases. This CDR3 comprises 16 residues. Germline lookup yields CDR1 MNHEY and CDR2 SMNVEV (reference sequence). CDR3 sequence reads: CASSRKMDSSNYGYTF. In DNA, the CDR3 is TGTGCCAGCAGCCGAAAAATGGACAGCTCTAACTATGGCTACACCTTC.

This chain joins TRBV10-2 and TRBJ2-2, with 11 bases fitting TRBD2. V shed 6 bases, J shed 4 bases, and the junction held 7 bases outside the gene matches. The CDR3 totals 16 residues. Germline V lookup: CDR1 WSHSY, CDR2 SAAADI. For the CDR3, the DNA is TGCGCCAGCAGGGATAGCGGGAGGGTATCCACCGGGGAGCTGTTTTTT. Protein sequence: CASRDSGRVSTGELFF.

The V call is TRBV28, the J call TRBJ1-2; no clear D gene. CDR1 is MDHEN and CDR2 is SYDVKM in the germline V gene. V shed 5 bases and J shed 0 bases, with 10 bases lying between them. This CDR3 contains 14 residues. As DNA, the CDR3 is TGTGCCAGCAGTCCACCACAGACTAACTATGGCTACACCTTC. Encoded protein: CASSPPQTNYGYTF.

J is TRBJ1-5 and V is TRBV24-1, with D perhaps matching TRBD1 (5 bases). The CDR3 extends over 15 amino acids. V lost 3 bases to trimming and J lost 3 bases, with 11 bases between them. Germline values: CDR1 KGHDR, CDR2 SFDVKD. The CDR3 here is CATSDPGDYNQPQHF. In DNA, the CDR3 is TGTGCCACCAGTGATCCCGGGGACTACAATCAGCCCCAGCATTTT.

This chain connects TRBV12-5 to TRBJ2-5; D not certain. The germline CDR1 and CDR2 sequences are LGHNT and FRNRAP. This CDR3 region has 12 residues. With 4 bases removed from V and 9 bases from J, the gap between germline ends came to 12 bases. This CDR3 reads CASGYGLAAQYF. The CDR3 nucleotides are TGTGCTAGTGGTTATGGATTGGCGGCCCAGTACTTC.

The V and J genes are TRBV18 and TRBJ1-2; possibly TRBD1 for D (5 bases). The CDR3 has 14 residues. V was shortened by 1 base and J by 5 bases, with 11 bases between the two germline ends. Germline loops: CDR1 KGHSH, CDR2 LQKENI. CDR3 coding DNA: TGTGCCAGCTCACCACAAAGTAGACAGTATGGCTACACCTTC. This gives the protein CASSPQSRQYGYTF.

The chain links TRBV9 to TRBJ1-3; D unresolved. The ends were cut back, 0 bases at V and 0 bases at J, with 7 bases in the middle. Germline V gives CDR1 SGDLS, CDR2 YYNGEE. The CDR3 consists of 15 residues. The CDR3 region is CASSVDLHSGNTIYF. Here the CDR3 DNA reads TGTGCCAGCAGCGTAGACCTACACTCTGGAAACACCATATATTTT.

The gene calls are TRBV27 and TRBJ1-5, with 9 bases aligning to TRBD1. The CDR3 extends over 19 amino acids. Unmatched junction bases numbered 16, after V lost 7 bases and J lost 0 bases. The germline gives CDR1 MNHEY, CDR2 SMNVEV (reference sequence). CDR3 sequence (DNA): TGTGCCAGCAAGAGACAGGGGGTTGGTGGTACTAATAGCAATCAGCCCCAGCATTTT. Translation: CASKRQGVGGTNSNQPQHF.

V usage is TRBV30 and J usage is TRBJ1-2, with a tentative D call TRBD1 (5 bases). The CDR3 runs to 13 residues. Trimming took 2 bases from V and 6 from J, leaving 13 bases between them. Per the germline V gene, CDR1 is GTSNPN and CDR2 is SVGIG (reference sequence). The CDR3 region is CAWSRQGRDGYTF. CDR3 in DNA: TGTGCCTGGAGTAGGCAGGGACGAGATGGCTACACCTTC.

The V and J genes are TRBV6-2 or TRBV6-3 and TRBJ1-1, with a tentative D call TRBD1 (6 bases). V was cut by 2 bases and J by 5 bases, with 12 bases left in between. The V gene's germline CDR1 is MNHEY and CDR2 SVGEGT. This CDR3 has 14 residues. The CDR3 bases are TGTGCCAGCAGTTACAGGGGGGGAAGAACTGAAGCTTTCTTT. Its protein product is CASSYRGGRTEAFF.

This clone was recorded once. This chain connects TRBV12-5 to TRBJ2-5; D is uncertain. Germline CDR1 reads LGHNT; CDR2 reads FRNRAP. This CDR3 spans 12 amino acids. V was clipped by 7 bases and J by 2 bases, with 8 bases between them. CDR3 residues: CASARYQETQYF. As DNA, the CDR3 is TGTGCTAGTGCTCGCTATCAAGAGACCCAGTACTTC.

The chain is built from TRBV2 and TRBJ1-2; D uncertain. Germline V gives CDR1 SNHLY, CDR2 FYNNEI. V lost 6 bases to trimming and J lost 5 bases, with 10 bases between them. CDR3 length: 12 residues. The CDR3 DNA is TGTGCCAGCAGGGGGATCCCTTATGGCTACACCTTC. Its protein is CASRGIPYGYTF.

The gene calls are TRBV25-1 and TRBJ2-3; no firm D call. The germline CDR1 and CDR2 sequences are MGHDK and SYGVNS. Trimming stripped 8 bases from V and 4 bases from J, with 10 bases between. The CDR3 is made up of 12 amino acids. The CDR3 region is CASSKRADTQYF. As DNA, the CDR3 is TGTGCCAGCTCAAAAAGGGCAGATACGCAGTATTTT.

The chain uses TRBV7-9 and TRBJ2-7, with TRBD1 identical over 9 bases. The CDR3 is 16 residues long. Unmatched junction bases numbered 7, after V lost 2 bases and J lost 2 bases. Germline V gene lookup returns CDR1 SEHNR and CDR2 FQNEAQ (reference sequence). The CDR3, as DNA: TGTGCCAGCAGCTTAAGAGCGGGACAGGGTACCTACGAGCAGTACTTC. Its translation is CASSLRAGQGTYEQYF. Full variable domain (remainder filled in from reference TRBV7-9 and TRBJ2-7): DTGVSQNPRHKITKRGQNVTFRCDPISEHNRLYWYRQTLGQGPEFLTYFQNEAQLEKSRLLSDRFSAERPKGSFSTLEIQRTEQGDSAMYLCASSLRAGQGTYEQYFGPGTRLTVT.